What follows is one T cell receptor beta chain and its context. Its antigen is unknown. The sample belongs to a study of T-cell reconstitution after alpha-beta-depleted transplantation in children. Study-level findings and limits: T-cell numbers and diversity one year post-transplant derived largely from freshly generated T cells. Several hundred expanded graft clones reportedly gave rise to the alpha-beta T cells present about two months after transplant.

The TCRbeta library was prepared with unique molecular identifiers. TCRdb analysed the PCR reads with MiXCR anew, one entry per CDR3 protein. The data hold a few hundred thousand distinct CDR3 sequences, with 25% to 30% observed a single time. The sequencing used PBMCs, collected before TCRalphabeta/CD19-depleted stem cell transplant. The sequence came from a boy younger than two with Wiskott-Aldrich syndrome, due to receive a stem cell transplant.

CDR3 sequence: CSANRREGALGNEQFF. CDR3 DNA sequence: TGCAGTGCTAATCGGCGGGAGGGCGCCTTGGGTAATGAGCAGTTCTTC. The chain has TRBV20-1 and TRBJ2-1; TRBD2 matches 9 bases. This CDR3 contains 16 residues. The germline V gene has CDR1 DFQATT and CDR2 SNEGSKA (reference sequence). V was pared by 4 bases and J by 7 bases, with 14 bases of the junction left unmatched.